This T cell receptor beta chain was sequenced for a study of blood T cells in healthy people across ages. The ends lost 0 bases at V and 0 bases at J; junction bases unmatched: 7. Germline V gene sequence: CDR1 MNHEY, CDR2 SVGAGI. This CDR3 is built from 17 residues. Primers used in a second PCR of about 7 to 11 cycles were a sample-barcoded 5' primer and a J-beta primer mix. TCRdb re-analysed the 5' RACE reads in MiXCR, keeping a single row per CDR3 protein. The profile shows under 800,000 distinct CDR3 sequences, roughly two fifths of them singletons. This clonotype appeared a few times. The sequenced sample was blood. The chain joins TRBV6-5 to TRBJ1-1; 7 bases match TRBD1. The source is a woman aged 60-75 years in good health. In DNA form, the CDR3 reads TGTGCCAGCAGTTACTCGATCCGACAGGGTATGAACACTGAAGCTTTCTTT. Its translation is CASSYSIRQGMNTEAFF.